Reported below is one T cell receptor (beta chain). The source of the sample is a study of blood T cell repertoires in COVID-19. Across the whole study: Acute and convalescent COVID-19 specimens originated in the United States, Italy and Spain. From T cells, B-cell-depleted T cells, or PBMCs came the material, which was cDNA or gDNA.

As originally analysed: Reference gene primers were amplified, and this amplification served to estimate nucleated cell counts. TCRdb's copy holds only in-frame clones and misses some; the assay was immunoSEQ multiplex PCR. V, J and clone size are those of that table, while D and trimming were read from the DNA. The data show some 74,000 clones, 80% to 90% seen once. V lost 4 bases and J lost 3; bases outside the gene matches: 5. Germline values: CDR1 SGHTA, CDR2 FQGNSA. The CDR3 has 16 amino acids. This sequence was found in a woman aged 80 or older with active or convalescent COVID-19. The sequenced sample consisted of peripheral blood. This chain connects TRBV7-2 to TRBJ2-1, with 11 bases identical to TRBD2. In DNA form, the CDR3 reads TGTGCCAGCAGCTCCCAGGGACTAGCGGACTACAATGAGCAGTTCTTC. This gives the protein CASSSQGLADYNEQFF.